This T cell receptor (beta chain) is drawn from a study of blood T cells in healthy people across ages. The study's findings and limits: Aged donors had fewer naive CD4+ cells and lower diversity than long-lived donors. PBMCs that were unsorted prevented a conclusive naive versus antigen-experienced comparison. Unknown donor CMV status possibly confounded expanded clonotype changes.

The V gene's germline CDR1 is SGHVS and CDR2 FNYEAQ. V was pared by 5 bases and J by 4 bases, with 11 bases of the junction left unmatched. The CDR3 covers 16 residues. A few counts support this clonotype. The antigen is not known. Primed by a sample-barcoded 5' primer and a J-beta primer mix, a second PCR proceeded for about 7 to 12 cycles. Each CDR3 protein gets one entry after TCRdb re-called the 5' RACE reads with MiXCR. The table includes approximately 800,000 distinct CDR3 sequences, about a quarter detected once. These sequences were also reported in another study, on T cells of mothers and their children.

The rearrangement uses TRBV7-6 and TRBJ2-7; 10 positions agree with TRBD1. The receptor was derived from a boy aged 10-17 years in good health. The sample was blood. CDR3 sequence: CASSPKRTGGPYEQYF. CDR3 nucleotide sequence: TGTGCCAGCAGCCCAAAGCGGACAGGGGGACCTTACGAGCAGTACTTC. Full variable domain (remainder filled in from reference TRBV7-6 and TRBJ2-7): GAGVSQSPRYKVTKRGQDVALRCDPISGHVSLYWYRQALGQGPEFLTYFNYEAQQDKSGLPNDRFSAERPEGSISTLTIQRTEQRDSAMYRCASSPKRTGGPYEQYFGPGTRLTVT.